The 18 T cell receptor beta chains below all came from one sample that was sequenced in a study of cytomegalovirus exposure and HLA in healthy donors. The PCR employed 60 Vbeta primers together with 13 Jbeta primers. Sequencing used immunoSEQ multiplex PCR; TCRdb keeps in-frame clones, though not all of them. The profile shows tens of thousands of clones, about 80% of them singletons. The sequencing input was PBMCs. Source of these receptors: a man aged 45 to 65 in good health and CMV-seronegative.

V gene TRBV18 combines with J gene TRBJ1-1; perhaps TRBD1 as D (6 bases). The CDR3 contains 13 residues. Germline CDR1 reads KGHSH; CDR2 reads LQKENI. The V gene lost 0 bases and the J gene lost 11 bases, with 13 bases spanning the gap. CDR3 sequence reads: CASSPPMGATAFF. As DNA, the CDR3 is TGTGCCAGCTCACCACCTATGGGGGCGACGGCTTTCTTT. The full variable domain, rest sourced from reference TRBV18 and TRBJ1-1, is NAGVMQNPRHLVRRRGQEARLRCSPMKGHSHVYWYRQLPEEGLKFMVYLQKENIIDESGMPKERFSAEFPKEGPSILRIQQVVRGDSAAYFCASSPPMGATAFFGQGTRLTVV.

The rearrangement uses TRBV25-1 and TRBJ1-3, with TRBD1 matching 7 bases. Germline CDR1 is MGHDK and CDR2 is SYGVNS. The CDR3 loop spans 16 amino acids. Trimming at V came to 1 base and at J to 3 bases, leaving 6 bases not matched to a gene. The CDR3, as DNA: TGTGCCAGCAGTGAATTCAGACAGGGCGGTGGAAACACCATATATTTT. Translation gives CASSEFRQGGGNTIYF.

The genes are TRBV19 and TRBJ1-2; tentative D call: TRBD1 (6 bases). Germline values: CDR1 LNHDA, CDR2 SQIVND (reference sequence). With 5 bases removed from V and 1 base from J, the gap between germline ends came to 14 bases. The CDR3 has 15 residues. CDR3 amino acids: CASSSGTQLNYGYTF. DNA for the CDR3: TGTGCCAGTAGTTCCGGGACACAACTTAACTATGGCTACACCTTC.

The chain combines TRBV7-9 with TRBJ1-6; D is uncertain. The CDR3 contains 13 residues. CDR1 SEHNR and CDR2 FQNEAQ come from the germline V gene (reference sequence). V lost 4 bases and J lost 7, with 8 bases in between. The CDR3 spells CASSSNLNSPLHF. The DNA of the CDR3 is TGTGCCAGCAGCTCTAACCTAAATTCACCCCTCCACTTT.

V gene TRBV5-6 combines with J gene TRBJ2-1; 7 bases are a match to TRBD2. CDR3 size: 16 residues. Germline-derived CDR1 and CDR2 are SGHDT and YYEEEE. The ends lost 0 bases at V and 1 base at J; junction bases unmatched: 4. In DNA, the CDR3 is TGTGCCAGCAGCTTGGTTGGGGGAGGGTCCTACAATGAGCAGTTCTTC. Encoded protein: CASSLVGGGSYNEQFF.

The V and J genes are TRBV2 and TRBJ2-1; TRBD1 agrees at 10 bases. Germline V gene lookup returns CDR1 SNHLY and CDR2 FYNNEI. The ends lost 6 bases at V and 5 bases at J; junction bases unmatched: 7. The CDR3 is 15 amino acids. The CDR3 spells CASSVRDRGNNEQFF. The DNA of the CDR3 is TGTGCCAGCAGCGTACGGGACAGGGGAAACAATGAGCAGTTCTTC.

The CDR3 protein is CASSQVAGEYSPLHF. In nucleotides, the CDR3 is TGTGCCAGCAGCCAAGTGGCAGGGGAATATTCACCCCTCCACTTT. The chain links TRBV14 to TRBJ1-6, with a weak D call TRBD1 (6 bases). Germline CDR1 and CDR2: SGHDN and FVKESK. This CDR3 has 15 amino acids. Trimming stripped 1 base from V and 8 bases from J, with 12 bases between.

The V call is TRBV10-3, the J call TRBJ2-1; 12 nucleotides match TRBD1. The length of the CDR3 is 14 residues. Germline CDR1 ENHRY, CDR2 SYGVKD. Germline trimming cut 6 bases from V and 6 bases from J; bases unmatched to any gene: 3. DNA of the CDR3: TGTGCCATCAGGGGACAGGGGGCGATCAATGAGCAGTTCTTC. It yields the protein CAIRGQGAINEQFF.

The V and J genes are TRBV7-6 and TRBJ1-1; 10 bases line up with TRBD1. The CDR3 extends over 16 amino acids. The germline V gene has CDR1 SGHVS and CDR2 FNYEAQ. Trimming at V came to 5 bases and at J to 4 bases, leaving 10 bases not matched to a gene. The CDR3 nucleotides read TGTGCCAGCAGCGTAAAATCAGGACAGGGGGGCACTGAAGCTTTCTTT. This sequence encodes CASSVKSGQGGTEAFF.

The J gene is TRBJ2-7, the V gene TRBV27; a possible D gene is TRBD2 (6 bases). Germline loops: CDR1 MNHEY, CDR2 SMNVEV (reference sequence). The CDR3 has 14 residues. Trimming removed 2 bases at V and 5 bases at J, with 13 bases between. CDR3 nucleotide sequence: TGTGCCAGCAGTTTAACGGAGGGTATTCACGAGCAGTACTTC. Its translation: CASSLTEGIHEQYF.

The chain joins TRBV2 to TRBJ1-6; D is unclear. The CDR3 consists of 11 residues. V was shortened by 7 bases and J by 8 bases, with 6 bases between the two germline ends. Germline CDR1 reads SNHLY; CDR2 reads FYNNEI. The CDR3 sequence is CASNSDSPLHF. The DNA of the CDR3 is TGTGCCAGCAACTCGGATTCACCCCTCCACTTT.

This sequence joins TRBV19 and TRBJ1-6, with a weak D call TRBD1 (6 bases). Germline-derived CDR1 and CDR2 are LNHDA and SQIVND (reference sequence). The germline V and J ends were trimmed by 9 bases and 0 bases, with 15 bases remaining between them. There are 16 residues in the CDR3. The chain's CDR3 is CASGEQGGSYNSPLHF. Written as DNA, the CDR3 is TGTGCCAGCGGGGAACAGGGTGGCTCCTATAATTCACCCCTCCACTTT.

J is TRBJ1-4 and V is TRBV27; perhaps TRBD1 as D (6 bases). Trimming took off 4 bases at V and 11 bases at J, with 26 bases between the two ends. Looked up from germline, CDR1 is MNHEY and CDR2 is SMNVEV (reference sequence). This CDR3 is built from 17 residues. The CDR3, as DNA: TGTGCCAGCAGTTCCTCGGGGGGGCGCCGGATCGCCGGGAAACTGTTTTTT. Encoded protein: CASSSSGGRRIAGKLFF.

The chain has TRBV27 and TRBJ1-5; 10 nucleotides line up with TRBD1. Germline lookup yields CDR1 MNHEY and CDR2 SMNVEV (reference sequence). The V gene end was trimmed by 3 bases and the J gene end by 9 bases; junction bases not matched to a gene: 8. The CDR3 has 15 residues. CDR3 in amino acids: CASSFSRDRGSPQHF. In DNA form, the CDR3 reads TGTGCCAGCAGTTTTTCCAGGGACAGGGGCTCGCCCCAGCATTTT.

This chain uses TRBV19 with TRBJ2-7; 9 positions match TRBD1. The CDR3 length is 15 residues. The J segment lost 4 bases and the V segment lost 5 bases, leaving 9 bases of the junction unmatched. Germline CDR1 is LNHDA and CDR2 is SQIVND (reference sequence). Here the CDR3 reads CASSDAGTGFYEQYF. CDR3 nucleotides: TGTGCCAGTAGTGATGCCGGGACAGGGTTTTACGAGCAGTACTTC.

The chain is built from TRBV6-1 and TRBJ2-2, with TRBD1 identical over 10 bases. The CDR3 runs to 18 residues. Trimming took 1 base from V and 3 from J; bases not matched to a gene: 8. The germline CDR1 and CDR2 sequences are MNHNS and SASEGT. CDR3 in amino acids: CASSEELGQGIDTGELFF. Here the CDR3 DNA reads TGTGCCAGCAGTGAAGAATTGGGACAGGGGATAGACACCGGGGAGCTGTTTTTT.

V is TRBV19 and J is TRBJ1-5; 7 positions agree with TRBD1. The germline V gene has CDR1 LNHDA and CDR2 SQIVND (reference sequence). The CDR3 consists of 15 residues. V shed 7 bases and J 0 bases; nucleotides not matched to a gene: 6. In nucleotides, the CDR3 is TGTGCCAGTATAAAGGGACAGTCTAGCAATCAGCCCCAGCATTTT. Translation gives CASIKGQSSNQPQHF. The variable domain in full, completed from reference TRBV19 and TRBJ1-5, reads DGGITQSPKYLFRKEGQNVTLSCEQNLNHDAMYWYRQDPGQGLRLIYYSQIVNDFQKGDIAEGYSVSREKKESFPLTVTSAQKNPTAFYLCASIKGQSSNQPQHFGDGTRLSIL.

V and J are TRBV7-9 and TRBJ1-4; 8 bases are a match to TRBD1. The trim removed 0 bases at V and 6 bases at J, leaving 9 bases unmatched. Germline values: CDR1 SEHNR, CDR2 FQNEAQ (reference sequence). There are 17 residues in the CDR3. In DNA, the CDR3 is TGTGCCAGCAGCTTAGCCGCAGGGGGCATTTCTGATGAAAAACTGTTTTTT. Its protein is CASSLAAGGISDEKLFF.